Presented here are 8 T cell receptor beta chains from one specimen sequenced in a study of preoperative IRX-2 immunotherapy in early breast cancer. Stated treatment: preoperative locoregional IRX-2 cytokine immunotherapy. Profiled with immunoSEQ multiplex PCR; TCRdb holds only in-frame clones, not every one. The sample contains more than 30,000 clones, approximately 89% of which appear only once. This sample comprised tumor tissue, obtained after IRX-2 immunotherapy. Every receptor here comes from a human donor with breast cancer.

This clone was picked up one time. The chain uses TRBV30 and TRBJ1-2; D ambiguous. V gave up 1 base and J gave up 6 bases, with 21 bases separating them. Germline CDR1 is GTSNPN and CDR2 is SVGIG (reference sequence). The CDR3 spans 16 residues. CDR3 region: CAWSGESGFSRHGYTF. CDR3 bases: TGTGCCTGGAGTGGGGAATCTGGGTTTTCCAGGCATGGCTACACCTTC.

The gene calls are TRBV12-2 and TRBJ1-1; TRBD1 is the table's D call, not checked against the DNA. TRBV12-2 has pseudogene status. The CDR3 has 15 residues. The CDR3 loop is CATKGQGVRNTEAFF. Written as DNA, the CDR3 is TGTGCCACGAAGGGACAGGGTGTGAGGAACACTGAAGCTTTCTTT.

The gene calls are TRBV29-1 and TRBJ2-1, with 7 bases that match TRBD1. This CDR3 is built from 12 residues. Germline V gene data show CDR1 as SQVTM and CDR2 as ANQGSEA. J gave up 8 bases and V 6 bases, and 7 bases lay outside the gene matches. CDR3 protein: CSVATGFYEQFF. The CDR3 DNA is TGCAGCGTCGCGACAGGGTTCTATGAGCAGTTCTTC.

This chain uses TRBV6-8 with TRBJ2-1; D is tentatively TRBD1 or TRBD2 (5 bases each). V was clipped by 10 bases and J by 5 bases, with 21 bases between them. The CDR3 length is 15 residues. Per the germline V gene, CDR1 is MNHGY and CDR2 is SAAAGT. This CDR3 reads CAITPGPLAHNEQFF. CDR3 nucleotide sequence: TGTGCCATCACCCCGGGACCCCTAGCCCACAATGAGCAGTTCTTC.

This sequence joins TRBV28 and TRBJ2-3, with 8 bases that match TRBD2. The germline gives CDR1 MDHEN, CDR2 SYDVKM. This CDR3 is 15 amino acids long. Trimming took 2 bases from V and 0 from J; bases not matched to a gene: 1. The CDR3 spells CASSLRGGSTDTQYF. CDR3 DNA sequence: TGTGCCAGCAGTTTACGGGGGGGTAGCACAGATACGCAGTATTTT.

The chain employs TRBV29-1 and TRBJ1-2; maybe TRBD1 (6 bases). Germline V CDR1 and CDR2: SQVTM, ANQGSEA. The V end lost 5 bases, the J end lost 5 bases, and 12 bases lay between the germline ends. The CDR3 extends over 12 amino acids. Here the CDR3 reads CSVQGQGYGYTF. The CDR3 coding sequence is TGCAGCGTTCAAGGGCAGGGGTATGGCTACACCTTC.

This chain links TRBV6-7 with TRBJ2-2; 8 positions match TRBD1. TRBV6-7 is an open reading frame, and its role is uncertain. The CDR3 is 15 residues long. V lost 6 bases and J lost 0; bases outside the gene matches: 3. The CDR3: CASSRQGSNTGELFF. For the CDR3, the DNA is TGTGCCAGCAGCCGACAGGGGTCGAACACCGGGGAGCTGTTTTTT.

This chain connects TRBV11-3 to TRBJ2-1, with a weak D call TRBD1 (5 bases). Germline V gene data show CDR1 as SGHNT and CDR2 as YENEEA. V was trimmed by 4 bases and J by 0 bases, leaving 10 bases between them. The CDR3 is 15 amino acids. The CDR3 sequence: CASSSRQTSYNEQFF. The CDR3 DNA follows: TGTGCCAGCAGCTCCAGACAGACCTCCTACAATGAGCAGTTCTTC.